One sample yielded the 23 T cell receptor beta chains listed below, sequenced in a study of tumor-infiltrating lymphocytes in primary liver carcinoma. The roughly 17-31 mg bulk tissue piece was not sorted before simultaneous RNA and DNA extraction. cDNA specific to TCR beta was made from 450 to 500 ng of total RNA, with a constant-region primer employed for priming. Slightly modified ARM-PCR with three nested multiplex PCR rounds yielded TCR beta libraries. A C-beta reverse primer was combined with TRBV1-TRBV30 forward primers in the first two PCR rounds, and each round had 10 cycles. MiXCR was run by TCRdb on the multiplex PCR reads, yielding one entry per CDR3 protein. The table has 100,000 or so distinct CDR3 sequences, about 67% seen once. Sequenced sample: liver tumor tissue from sampling region 2. Documented subset: tumor region T2, inferior pole. The receptors originated from a woman aged 55-69 years with primary liver carcinoma and hepatitis B virus infection.

This clonotype was seen more than once but under ten times. An end of the junction differs from the germline gene, which may be a read error. DNA of the CDR3: TGTAGCGTTCTAGGTGGGAGGCTGGTTGTTGAGCAGTTCTTC. Translating gives CSVLGGRLVVEQFF. The chain has TRBV29-1 and TRBJ2-1; TRBD2 is a possible D gene (6 bases). The CDR3 covers 14 residues. Germline CDR1 SQVTM, CDR2 ANQGSEA.

Concerning this clonotype: Here the CDR3 omits its conserved ending phenylalanine or tryptophan, so a read error is the likely source. The gene calls are TRBV11-2 and TRBJ2-1, with TRBD2 matching 7 bases. There are 16 residues in the CDR3. V gave up 6 bases and J gave up 2 bases; unmatched junction bases: 10. In germline, CDR1 is SGHAT, CDR2 FQNNGV. As DNA, the CDR3 is TGTGCCAGCAGTTGGGGGGGGGAGGGGACCTACAATGAGCAGTTCTCC. It translates to CASSWGGEGTYNEQFS.

This clonotype has just a few counts. It may be a read error: a sequence one base away is much more abundant. This is likely a read error, given that the CDR3 carries no conserved phenylalanine or tryptophan at its end. The CDR3 spells CASSEAVTGGQPQHL. DNA of the CDR3: TGTGCCAGCAGTGAAGCGGTCACAGGGGGACAGCCCCAGCATCTT. The chain is built from TRBV6-1 and TRBJ1-5; TRBD1 agrees at 8 bases. Losses at the gene ends were 0 bases for V and 7 bases for J; bases not matched to a gene: 5. There are 15 residues in the CDR3. Germline loops: CDR1 MNHNS, CDR2 SASEGT.

To note about this clonotype: Given a much more abundant clone one base away, this may be a read error. A read error is likely, as this CDR3 ends without the conserved phenylalanine or tryptophan. The J gene is TRBJ2-7, the V gene TRBV28, with D possibly matching TRBD2 (7 bases). The CDR3 has 15 residues. Per the germline V gene, CDR1 is MDHEN and CDR2 is SYDVKM. V shed 1 base and J shed 1 base, with 11 bases lying between them. The CDR3, as DNA: TGTGCCAGCAGTTTATCGGGGGGCCTGTCCTACGAGCAGTACTTA. Protein sequence: CASSLSGGLSYEQYL.

At least ten counts were recorded for this clonotype. The rearrangement joins TRBV4-1 to TRBJ2-1, with a tentative D call TRBD2 (6 bases). The CDR3 has 16 amino acids. V dropped 0 bases and J dropped 13 bases, with 22 bases sitting between them. CDR1 and CDR2 from the germline V gene are MGHRA and YSYEKL. CDR3 in amino acids: CASSQDLALEGRNQFF. CDR3 DNA: TGCGCCAGCAGCCAAGATCTCGCGCTGGAGGGCCGGAACCAGTTCTTC.

This clonotype was picked up one time. The germline gene is not matched at one end of the junction; a read error may be the cause. The rearrangement links TRBV4-2 to TRBJ2-5, with 8 positions matching TRBD2. Germline V gene lookup returns CDR1 LGHNA and CDR2 YNFKEQ. The CDR3 runs 16 residues. The CDR3 DNA follows: TGTGCCAGTAGCCCCGCGGGACTAGTGGAACAAGAGACCCAGTACTTC. It codes for CASSPAGLVEQETQYF.

The count of this clonotype is one. The conserved closing phenylalanine or tryptophan is absent in this CDR3, likely reflecting a read error. The rearrangement uses TRBV29-1 and TRBJ1-5; 9 bases are shared with TRBD1. This CDR3 has 12 residues. V shed 5 bases and J 5 bases; nucleotides not matched to a gene: 1. In germline, CDR1 is SQVTM, CDR2 ANQGSEA. CDR3 residues: CSVRTGDQPQHP. The DNA of the CDR3 is TGCAGCGTTCGGACAGGGGATCAGCCCCAGCATCCT.

This clonotype was seen repeatedly, ten times or more. The chain uses TRBV5-1 and TRBJ1-5; D not certain. The CDR3 contains 14 residues. Germline CDR1 and CDR2: SGHRS and YFSETQ. Trimming removed 4 bases at V and 9 bases at J, with 17 bases between. As DNA, the CDR3 is TGCGCCAGCAGCCCGTCCTCGGACGCCGGGCCCCAGCATTTT. It yields the protein CASSPSSDAGPQHF.

In this sample, this clonotype turned up many times. This CDR3 reads CAISESPGELTEAFF. CDR3 nucleotides: TGTGCCATCAGTGAGTCCCCGGGTGAATTAACTGAAGCTTTCTTT. The chain combines TRBV10-3 with TRBJ1-1, with D hard to call. The CDR3 has 15 residues. Germline V gives CDR1 ENHRY, CDR2 SYGVKD. V was trimmed by 0 bases and J by 5 bases, leaving 13 bases between them.

To note about this clonotype: A junction boundary mismatches the germline segment, possibly from a read error. The V and J genes are TRBV11-3 and TRBJ2-1, with D uncertain. The germline V gene has CDR1 SGHNT and CDR2 YENEEA. The length of the CDR3 is 13 residues. The CDR3 reads CASSSGYNNEQFF. CDR3 DNA: TGTGCCAGTAGCTCGGGCTACAACAATGAGCAGTTCTTC. The full variable domain, in which reference TRBV11-3 and TRBJ2-1 provide the parts outside the CDR3, is EAGVVQSPRYKIIEKKQPVAFWCNPISGHNTLYWYLQNLGQGPELLIRYENEEAVDDSQLPKDRFSAERLKGVDSTLKIQPAELGDSAVYLCASSSGYNNEQFFGPGTRLTVL.

Many counts were recorded for this clonotype. The gene calls are TRBV6-2 or TRBV6-3 and TRBJ2-1; the match to TRBD2 covers 8 bases. With 6 bases clipped from V and 8 bases from J, the junction kept 9 bases outside the gene matches. The CDR3 consists of 14 residues. Germline lookup yields CDR1 MNHEY and CDR2 SVGEGT. The CDR3 region is CASRPGLVSHEQFF. Here the CDR3 DNA reads TGTGCCAGCAGGCCGGGACTAGTTTCCCATGAGCAGTTCTTC.

This clonotype occurred many times. The genes are TRBV12-3 or TRBV12-4 and TRBJ2-3; D unclear. Trimming cost V 1 base and J 5 bases, with 7 bases left between them. The CDR3 runs 13 residues. CDR3 nucleotide sequence: TGTGCCAGCAGTTTAGGACTCCAAGATACGCAGTATTTT. This gives the protein CASSLGLQDTQYF.

The chain couples TRBV29-1 to TRBJ1-1, with D tentatively TRBD1 (5 bases). CDR1 and CDR2 from the germline V gene are SQVTM and ANQGSEA. CDR3 length: 11 amino acids. The V end lost 8 bases, the J end lost 4 bases, and 11 bases lay between the germline ends. The CDR3 sequence: CSIGGATEAFF. The CDR3 DNA reads as TGCAGCATCGGGGGTGCCACTGAAGCTTTCTTT.

A note on this clonotype: At one boundary the junction diverges from the germline segment, which might be a read error. The chain employs TRBV6-1 and TRBJ2-4, with unresolved D. This CDR3 is 15 amino acids long. From germline, CDR1 is MNHNS and CDR2 SASEGT. In DNA form, the CDR3 reads TGTGCCATCAGTGAAGTCGGCGAGAGCTTGAACATTCAGTACTTC. Translation gives CAISEVGESLNIQYF.

The rearrangement uses TRBV30 and TRBJ1-2; D remains unclear. Trimming took 1 base from V and 11 from J, leaving 14 bases between them. This CDR3 comprises 12 residues. CDR1 is GTSNPN and CDR2 is SVGIG in the germline V gene (reference sequence). CDR3 protein: CAWSDADYVYTF. Written as DNA, the CDR3 is TGTGCCTGGAGTGACGCTGACTATGTGTACACCTTC.

The J gene is TRBJ2-7, the V gene TRBV11-3; D possibly corresponds to TRBD2 (5 bases). Trimming cost V 5 bases and J 6 bases, with 17 bases left between them. The CDR3 sequence is 14 residues long. CDR1 and CDR2 (germline): SGHNT, YENEEA. The CDR3 protein is CASSGGRPNREQYF. The CDR3, as DNA: TGTGCCAGCAGCGGAGGAAGGCCTAATCGCGAGCAGTACTTC. The entire variable domain, with the rest obtained from reference TRBV11-3 and TRBJ2-7, is as follows: EAGVVQSPRYKIIEKKQPVAFWCNPISGHNTLYWYLQNLGQGPELLIRYENEEAVDDSQLPKDRFSAERLKGVDSTLKIQPAELGDSAVYLCASSGGRPNREQYFGPGTRLTVT.

This clonotype was observed a few times. Just one base apart from a much larger clone, this may be a read error. The chain employs TRBV28 and TRBJ2-3; 10 bases are shared with TRBD1. There are 21 residues in the CDR3. J was trimmed by 2 bases and V by 2 bases; bases with no gene match: 19. CDR1 is MDHEN, CDR2 SYDVKM, per germline. The CDR3 sequence: CASSLEMDRGGTMTNTDTQYF. In DNA form, the CDR3 reads TGTGCCAGCAGTTTAGAGATGGACAGGGGGGGAACTATGACCAACACAGATACGCAGTATTTT.

Comments on this clonotype: At one end, the junction sequence differs from germline, possibly due to a read error. The genes are TRBV6-6 and TRBJ1-6; possibly TRBD1 for D (5 bases). This CDR3 spans 14 amino acids. Germline CDR1 reads MNHNY; CDR2 reads SVGAGI (reference sequence). The CDR3 protein is CTSSYSYGGSPLHF. The CDR3 bases are TGTACCAGCAGTTACTCGTATGGGGGATCACCCCTCCACTTT.

The chain has TRBV7-6 and TRBJ2-7, with D unresolved. Trimming pared 2 bases from V and 3 bases from J, leaving 14 bases between. The CDR3 is 15 residues long. Germline V CDR1 and CDR2: SGHVS, FNYEAQ. The CDR3, as DNA: TGTGCCAGCAGCTTAAAACCCGCGGACGGCTACGAGCAGTACTTC. The encoded protein is CASSLKPADGYEQYF.

With regard to this clonotype: A much larger clonotype is one base distant, so this may be a read error. V and J are TRBV14 and TRBJ2-2; D unresolved. The CDR3 runs to 16 residues. The germline CDR1 and CDR2 sequences are SGHDN and FVKESK. The V end was cut by 4 bases, the J end by 1 base, with 13 bases between. The CDR3 region is CASSPRWAENTGELFF. The CDR3 nucleotides read TGTGCCAGCAGCCCAAGGTGGGCCGAGAACACCGGGGAGCTGTTTTTT.

This clonotype turned up a few times. This CDR3 reads CASSLVTVSGMAFF. Here the CDR3 DNA reads TGTGCCAGCAGCTTAGTTACGGTTTCGGGGATGGCTTTCTTT. The chain employs TRBV7-9 and TRBJ1-1; D unresolved. The CDR3 runs 14 residues. V was cut by 1 base and J by 11 bases, with 17 bases left in between. The germline gives CDR1 SEHNR, CDR2 FQNEAQ (reference sequence). The full variable domain, in which reference TRBV7-9 and TRBJ1-1 provide the parts outside the CDR3, is DTGVSQNPRHKITKRGQNVTFRCDPISEHNRLYWYRQTLGQGPEFLTYFQNEAQLEKSRLLSDRFSAERPKGSFSTLEIQRTEQGDSAMYLCASSLVTVSGMAFFGQGTRLTVV.

The rearrangement uses TRBV11-3 and TRBJ2-2, with 13 bases identical to TRBD2. Germline CDR1 and CDR2: SGHNT and YENEEA. CDR3 length equals 17 residues. Trimming took 11 bases from V and 1 from J; bases not matched to a gene: 10. The CDR3: CAFSPRLAGGNTGELFF. CDR3 coding DNA: TGTGCCTTCAGCCCCAGACTAGCGGGAGGGAACACCGGGGAGCTGTTTTTT.

This clonotype was seen a handful of times. At one boundary the junction diverges from the germline segment, which might be a read error. The J gene is TRBJ2-2, the V gene TRBV12-3 or TRBV12-4, with D possibly being TRBD2 (7 bases). This CDR3 has 16 amino acids. Here the CDR3 DNA reads TGTGCCAGCAGCCAGGGGAGGGGATCGAAGACCGAGGAGCTGTTTTTT. Its protein product is CASSQGRGSKTEELFF.